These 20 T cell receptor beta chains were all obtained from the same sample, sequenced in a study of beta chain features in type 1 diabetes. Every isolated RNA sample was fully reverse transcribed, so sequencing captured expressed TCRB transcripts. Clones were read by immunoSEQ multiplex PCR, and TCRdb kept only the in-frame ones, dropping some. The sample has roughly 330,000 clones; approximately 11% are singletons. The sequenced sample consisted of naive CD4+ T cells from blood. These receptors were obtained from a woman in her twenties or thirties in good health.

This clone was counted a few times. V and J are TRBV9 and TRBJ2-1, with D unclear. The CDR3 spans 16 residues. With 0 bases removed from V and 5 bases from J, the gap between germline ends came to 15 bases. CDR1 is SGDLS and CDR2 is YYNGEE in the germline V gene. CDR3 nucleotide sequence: TGTGCCAGCAGCGTAGAGGCAGGAACTTCTCACAATGAGCAGTTCTTC. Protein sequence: CASSVEAGTSHNEQFF. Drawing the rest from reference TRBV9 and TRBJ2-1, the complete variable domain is DSGVTQTPKHLITATGQRVTLRCSPRSGDLSVYWYQQSLDQGLQFLIQYYNGEERAKGNILERFSAQQFPDLHSELNLSSLELGDSALYFCASSVEAGTSHNEQFFGPGTRLTVL.

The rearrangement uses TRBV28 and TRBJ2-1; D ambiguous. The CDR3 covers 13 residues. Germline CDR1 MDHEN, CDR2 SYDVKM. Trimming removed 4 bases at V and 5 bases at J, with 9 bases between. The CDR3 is CASSSRSDNEQFF. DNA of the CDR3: TGTGCCAGCAGTTCCCGGTCGGACAATGAGCAGTTCTTC.

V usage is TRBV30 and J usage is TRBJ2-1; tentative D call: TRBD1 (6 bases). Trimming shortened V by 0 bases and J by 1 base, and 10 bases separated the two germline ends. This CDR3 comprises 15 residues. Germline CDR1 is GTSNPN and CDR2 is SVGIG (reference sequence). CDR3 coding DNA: TGTGCCTGGAGTGTATCAGGGGTTTCCTACAATGAGCAGTTCTTC. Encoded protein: CAWSVSGVSYNEQFF.

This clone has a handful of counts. CDR3 sequence reads: CASSPQRLFPYEQYF. In DNA form, the CDR3 reads TGTGCCAGCTCACCGCAGAGGCTCTTCCCTTACGAGCAGTACTTC. The chain carries TRBV18 and TRBJ2-7; D unclear. The CDR3 consists of 15 residues. Trimming stripped 3 bases from V and 4 bases from J, with 16 bases between. CDR1 and CDR2 from the germline V gene are KGHSH and LQKENI.

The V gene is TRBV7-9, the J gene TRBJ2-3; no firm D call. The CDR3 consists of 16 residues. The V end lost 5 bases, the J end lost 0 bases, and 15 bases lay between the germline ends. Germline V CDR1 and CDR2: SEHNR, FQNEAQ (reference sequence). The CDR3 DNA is TGTGCCAGCAGCCCTAGGAGCCGGTCTAGCACAGATACGCAGTATTTT. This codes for CASSPRSRSSTDTQYF.

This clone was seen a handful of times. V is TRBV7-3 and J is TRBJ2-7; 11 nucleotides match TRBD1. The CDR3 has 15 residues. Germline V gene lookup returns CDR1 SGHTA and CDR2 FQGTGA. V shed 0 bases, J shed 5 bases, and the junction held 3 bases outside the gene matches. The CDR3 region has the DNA TGTGCCAGCAGCTTAACCGGGACAGGGGGGAACGAGCAGTACTTC. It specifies CASSLTGTGGNEQYF.

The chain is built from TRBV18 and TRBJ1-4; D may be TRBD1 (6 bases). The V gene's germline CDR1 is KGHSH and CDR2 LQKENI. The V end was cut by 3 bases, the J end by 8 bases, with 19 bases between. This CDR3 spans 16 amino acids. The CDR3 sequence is CASSPRVAQGREKLFF. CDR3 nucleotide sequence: TGTGCCAGCTCACCGAGGGTGGCACAGGGCCGGGAAAAACTGTTTTTT.

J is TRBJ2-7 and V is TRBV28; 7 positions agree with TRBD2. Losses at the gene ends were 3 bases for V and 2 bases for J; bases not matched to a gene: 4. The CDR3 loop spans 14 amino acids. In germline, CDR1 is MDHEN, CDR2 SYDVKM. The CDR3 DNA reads TGTGCCAGCAGTTTCCCCGGGACTACCTACGAGCAGTACTTC. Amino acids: CASSFPGTTYEQYF. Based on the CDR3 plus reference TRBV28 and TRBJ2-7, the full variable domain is DVKVTQSSRYLVKRTGEKVFLECVQDMDHENMFWYRQDPGLGLRLIYFSYDVKMKEKGDIPEGYSVSREKKERFSLILESASTNQTSMYLCASSFPGTTYEQYFGPGTRLTVT.

The CDR3 loop is CASTKGLAGFTDTQYF. The DNA of the CDR3 is TGTGCCAGCACCAAGGGGCTAGCGGGATTCACAGATACGCAGTATTTT. This chain connects TRBV7-9 to TRBJ2-3; 9 nucleotides agree with TRBD2. CDR3 length: 16 amino acids. J was trimmed by 2 bases and V by 7 bases; bases with no gene match: 10. Per germline, CDR1 SEHNR and CDR2 FQNEAQ (reference sequence).

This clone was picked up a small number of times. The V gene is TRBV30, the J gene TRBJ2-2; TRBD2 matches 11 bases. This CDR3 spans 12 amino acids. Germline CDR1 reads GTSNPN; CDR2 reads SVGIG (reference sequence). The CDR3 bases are TGTGGTAGCGGGAGGGCCCACGGGGAGCTGTTTTTT. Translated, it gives CGSGRAHGELFF.

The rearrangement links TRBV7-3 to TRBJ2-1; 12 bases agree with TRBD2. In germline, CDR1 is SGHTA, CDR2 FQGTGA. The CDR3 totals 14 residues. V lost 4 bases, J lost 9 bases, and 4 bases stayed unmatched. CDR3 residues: CASSSTSGSVEQFF. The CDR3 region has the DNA TGTGCCAGCAGCTCGACTAGCGGGAGTGTTGAGCAGTTCTTC.

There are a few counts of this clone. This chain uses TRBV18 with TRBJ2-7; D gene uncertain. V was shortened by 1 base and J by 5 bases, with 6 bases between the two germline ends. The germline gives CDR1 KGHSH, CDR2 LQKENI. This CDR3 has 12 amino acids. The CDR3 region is CASSPRLDEQYF. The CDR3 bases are TGTGCCAGCTCACCACGACTCGACGAGCAGTACTTC.

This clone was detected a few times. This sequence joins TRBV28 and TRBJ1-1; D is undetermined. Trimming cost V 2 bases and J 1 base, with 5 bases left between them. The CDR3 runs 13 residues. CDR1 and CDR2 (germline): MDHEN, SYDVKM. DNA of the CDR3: TGTGCCAGCAGTTTACTGGCGAACACTGAAGCTTTCTTT. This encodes CASSLLANTEAFF.

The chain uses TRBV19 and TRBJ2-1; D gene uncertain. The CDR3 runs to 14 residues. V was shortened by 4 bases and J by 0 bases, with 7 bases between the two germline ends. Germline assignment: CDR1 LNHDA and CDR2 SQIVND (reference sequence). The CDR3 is CASSSRSSYNEQFF. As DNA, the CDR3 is TGTGCCAGTAGTAGTAGGAGCTCCTACAATGAGCAGTTCTTC. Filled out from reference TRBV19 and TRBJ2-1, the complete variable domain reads DGGITQSPKYLFRKEGQNVTLSCEQNLNHDAMYWYRQDPGQGLRLIYYSQIVNDFQKGDIAEGYSVSREKKESFPLTVTSAQKNPTAFYLCASSSRSSYNEQFFGPGTRLTVL.

CDR3 sequence reads: CASSFGGSTDTQYF. The CDR3 coding sequence is TGTGCCAGCAGTTTTGGCGGGAGCACAGATACGCAGTATTTT. The genes are TRBV28 and TRBJ2-3; the D gene is possibly TRBD2 (5 bases). This CDR3 region has 14 residues. The V and J ends lost 3 bases and 0 bases respectively, with 7 bases between them. CDR1 is MDHEN, CDR2 SYDVKM, per germline.

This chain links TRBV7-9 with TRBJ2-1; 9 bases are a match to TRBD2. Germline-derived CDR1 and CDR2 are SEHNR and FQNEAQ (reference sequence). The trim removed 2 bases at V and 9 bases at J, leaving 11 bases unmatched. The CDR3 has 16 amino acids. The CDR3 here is CASSLLAGGLGVEQFF. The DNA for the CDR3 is TGTGCCAGCAGCTTACTGGCGGGAGGGCTCGGGGTTGAGCAGTTCTTC.

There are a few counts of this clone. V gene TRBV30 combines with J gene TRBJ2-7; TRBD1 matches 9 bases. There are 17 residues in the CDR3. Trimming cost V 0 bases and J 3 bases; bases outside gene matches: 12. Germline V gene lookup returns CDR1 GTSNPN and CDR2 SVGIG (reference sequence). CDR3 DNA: TGTGCCTGGAGTGTAAACAGGGGGCCGGGGATCTACTACGAGCAGTACTTC. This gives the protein CAWSVNRGPGIYYEQYF.

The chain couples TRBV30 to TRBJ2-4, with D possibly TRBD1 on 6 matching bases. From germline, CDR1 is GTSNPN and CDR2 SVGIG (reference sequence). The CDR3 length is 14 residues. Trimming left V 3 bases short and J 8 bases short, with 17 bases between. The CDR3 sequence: CAWSEGHHPDIQYF. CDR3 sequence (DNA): TGTGCCTGGAGCGAGGGACATCATCCGGACATTCAGTACTTC.

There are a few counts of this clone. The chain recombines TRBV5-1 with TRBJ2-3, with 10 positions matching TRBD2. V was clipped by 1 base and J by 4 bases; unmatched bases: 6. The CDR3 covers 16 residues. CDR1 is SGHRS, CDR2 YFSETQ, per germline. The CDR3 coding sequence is TGCGCCAGCAGCTTGTCTCTAGCGGGAGACGCAGATACGCAGTATTTT. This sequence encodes CASSLSLAGDADTQYF.

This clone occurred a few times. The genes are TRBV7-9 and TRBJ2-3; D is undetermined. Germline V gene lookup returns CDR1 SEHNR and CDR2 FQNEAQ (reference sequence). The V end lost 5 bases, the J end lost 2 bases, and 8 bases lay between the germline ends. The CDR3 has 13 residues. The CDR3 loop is CASSPPVTDTQYF. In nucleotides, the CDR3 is TGTGCCAGCAGCCCTCCTGTCACAGATACGCAGTATTTT.